Following are 4 T cell receptor beta chains from one sample sequenced in a study of early T cells in non-severe SARS-CoV-2 infection. TCRdb re-called the 5' RACE reads through MiXCR, storing one row per CDR3 protein. Of some 54,000 distinct CDR3 sequences listed, roughly a tenth are singletons. Sequencing used whole blood. These receptors all stem from an adult who was a healthcare worker with PCR-confirmed SARS-CoV-2 infection or an uninfected control (not recorded which).

This clonotype has at least ten counts. V is TRBV6-6 and J is TRBJ2-5; 7 positions agree with TRBD2. The CDR3 totals 16 residues. The V gene end was trimmed by 7 bases and the J gene end by 3 bases; junction bases not matched to a gene: 14. Germline V gene lookup returns CDR1 MNHNY and CDR2 SVGAGI (reference sequence). The CDR3 loop is CASTQGIGLGEETQYF. The CDR3 region has the DNA TGTGCCAGCACCCAAGGAATCGGACTAGGTGAAGAGACCCAGTACTTC.

This clonotype was counted a few times. The V and J genes are TRBV7-2 and TRBJ1-5; D possibly corresponds to TRBD1 (6 bases). Germline V lookup: CDR1 SGHTA, CDR2 FQGNSA. The CDR3 sequence is 16 residues long. Trimming removed 5 bases from V and 0 bases from J, with 14 bases in between. The CDR3 loop is CASSAQGTYSNQPQHF. The CDR3 DNA follows: TGTGCCAGCAGCGCGCAGGGGACCTATAGCAATCAGCCCCAGCATTTT.

This clonotype has just a few counts. DNA for the CDR3: TGTGCCATCCATACGGGCACAGGGCCCCCCTACGAGCAGTACTTC. Encoded protein: CAIHTGTGPPYEQYF. V usage is TRBV6-4 and J usage is TRBJ2-7, with a weak D call TRBD1 (6 bases). CDR1 MRHNA and CDR2 SNTAGT come from the germline V gene. This CDR3 spans 15 amino acids. V lost 10 bases to trimming and J lost 2 bases, with 21 bases between them.

This clonotype occurred many times. This rearrangement joins TRBV5-1 to TRBJ2-7; 8 bases line up with TRBD2. Losses at the gene ends were 4 bases for V and 3 bases for J; bases not matched to a gene: 9. CDR3 size: 15 residues. CDR1 SGHRS and CDR2 YFSETQ come from the germline V gene. CDR3 sequence (DNA): TGCGCCAGCAGCCCCGGGGGGGCCGTGGGCTACGAGCAGTACTTC. It translates to CASSPGGAVGYEQYF.